Presented here are 11 T cell receptor beta chains from one specimen sequenced in a study of blood T cell repertoires in COVID-19. Repertoires were generated with immunoSEQ multiplex PCR, while TCRdb's copy carries only in-frame clones and drops some. The data contain 250,000 to 350,000 clones, over 75% of them singletons. The sequencing input was PBMCs or T cells enriched from blood (not recorded which). The receptors here all came from a woman younger than 45 who had recovered from COVID-19.

The chain employs TRBV3-1 (or the pseudogene TRBV3-2) and TRBJ2-3; D is uncertain. The V gene lost 5 bases and the J gene lost 3 bases, with 6 bases spanning the gap. The CDR3 has 12 amino acids. Germline CDR1 and CDR2: LGHDT and YNNKEL (reference sequence). CDR3 nucleotides: TGTGCCAGCAGCGCTCGGACAGATACGCAGTATTTT. It encodes CASSARTDTQYF.

The chain couples TRBV18 to TRBJ2-7, with no clear D. The germline V gene encodes CDR1 KGHSH and CDR2 LQKENI. The CDR3 contains 11 residues. V lost 5 bases and J 5 bases, leaving 7 bases between the germline ends. The CDR3 DNA follows: TGTGCCAGCTCATTCACTGACGAGCAGTACTTC. Amino acids: CASSFTDEQYF.

The chain uses TRBV5-4 and TRBJ2-7; 10 nucleotides match TRBD1. CDR3 length equals 14 residues. V was clipped by 3 bases and J by 4 bases; unmatched bases: 4. Germline V lookup: CDR1 SGHNT, CDR2 YYREEE (reference sequence). The CDR3 coding sequence is TGTGCCAGCAGCTCGGGACAGGGGAGGTACGAGCAGTACTTC. It translates to CASSSGQGRYEQYF. The full variable domain, with the rest looked up from reference TRBV5-4 and TRBJ2-7, is ETGVTQSPTHLIKTRGQQVTLRCSSQSGHNTVSWYQQALGQGPQFIFQYYREEENGRGNFPPRFSGLQFPNYSSELNVNALELDDSALYLCASSSGQGRYEQYFGPGTRLTVT.

The DNA of the CDR3 is TGTGCCAGCTCACCACCAACTAGCGGCCCCCTGGATCTGTTCTTC. Translation: CASSPPTSGPLDLFF. The rearrangement links TRBV18 to TRBJ2-1, with 8 bases lining up with TRBD2. Germline V gene sequence: CDR1 KGHSH, CDR2 LQKENI. The CDR3 has 15 amino acids. With V trimmed by 0 bases and J by 15 bases, 13 bases remained unmatched.

The chain joins TRBV29-1 to TRBJ2-2, with 9 bases fitting TRBD1. The CDR3 has 13 residues. CDR1 is SQVTM and CDR2 is ANQGSEA in the germline V gene. The J segment lost 6 bases and the V segment lost 7 bases, leaving 6 bases of the junction unmatched. In DNA form, the CDR3 reads TGCAGCGCTGGGACAGGGTGGTCCGGGGAGCTGTTTTTT. It translates to CSAGTGWSGELFF.

V usage is TRBV5-6 and J usage is TRBJ1-4; D not resolved. The CDR3 sequence is 14 residues long. V gave up 0 bases and J gave up 6 bases, with 9 bases separating them. Germline assignment: CDR1 SGHDT and CDR2 YYEEEE. The CDR3 DNA follows: TGTGCCAGCAGCTTGGGTCAGAATGATGAAAAACTGTTTTTT. It is translated as CASSLGQNDEKLFF.

The CDR3 DNA reads as TGTGCCAGCAGTGTCGTAGTTAGCAATCAGCCCCAGCATTTT. Its translation is CASSVVVSNQPQHF. The chain uses TRBV2 and TRBJ1-5; no definite D call. The CDR3 has 14 amino acids. Germline CDR1 is SNHLY and CDR2 is FYNNEI. The V end was cut by 4 bases, the J end by 0 bases, with 7 bases between.

This clone was seen a handful of times. The rearrangement joins TRBV28 to TRBJ2-4; D is perhaps TRBD1 (5 bases). The CDR3 is 17 amino acids. V was clipped by 3 bases and J by 0 bases, with 15 bases between them. Germline CDR1 MDHEN, CDR2 SYDVKM. CDR3 DNA sequence: TGTGCCAGCAGTTTGGGCGAAGGGGCTCTAGCCAAAAACATTCAGTACTTC. Encoded protein: CASSLGEGALAKNIQYF.

The V and J genes are TRBV5-4 and TRBJ2-5, with 8 bases aligning to TRBD1. The CDR3 loop spans 18 amino acids. Trimming cost V 0 bases and J 0 bases; bases outside gene matches: 10. Germline V gene sequence: CDR1 SGHNT, CDR2 YYREEE (reference sequence). CDR3 region: CASSLENYGTGHQETQYF. The CDR3 bases are TGTGCCAGCAGCTTGGAAAACTACGGGACAGGACACCAAGAGACCCAGTACTTC.

The sample holds one count of this clone. The chain links TRBV5-4 to TRBJ2-2, with D possibly TRBD1 on 5 matching bases. Germline values: CDR1 SGHNT, CDR2 YYREEE (reference sequence). The CDR3 has 14 residues. Trimming left V 4 bases short and J 4 bases short, with 11 bases between. The DNA for the CDR3 is TGTGCCAGCAGCCACGGACAACCCACCGGGGAGCTGTTTTTT. Protein sequence: CASSHGQPTGELFF.

The chain recombines TRBV30 with TRBJ1-6, with D tentatively TRBD1 (6 bases). Trimming removed 1 base from V and 3 bases from J, with 16 bases in between. Germline assignment: CDR1 GTSNPN and CDR2 SVGIG (reference sequence). The CDR3 spans 17 residues. CDR3 loop: CAWSALQGQSYNSPLHF. CDR3 in DNA: TGTGCCTGGAGTGCGTTACAGGGACAAAGCTATAATTCACCCCTCCACTTT.